This T cell receptor (beta chain) was identified during a study of T-cell reconstitution after alpha-beta-depleted transplantation in children. The CDR3 spans 15 residues. CDR1 SGHDT and CDR2 YYEEEE come from the germline V gene. Germline trimming cut 7 bases from V and 6 bases from J; bases unmatched to any gene: 11. Unique molecular identifiers were built into the TCRbeta library. TCRdb ran MiXCR on the PCR reads and lists one entry per CDR3 protein. The sample has approximately 200,000 distinct CDR3 sequences; about 15% are singletons. This material consisted of PBMCs from the stem cell graft donor, taken from the stem cell graft. This sequence was found in a human donor who donated a stem cell graft to a child with acute lymphoblastic leukemia. The gene calls are TRBV5-6 and TRBJ2-2, with 8 bases matching TRBD1. CDR3 amino acids: CASGPGPGGSGELFF. CDR3 nucleotides: TGTGCCAGCGGCCCCGGGCCAGGGGGCTCCGGGGAGCTGTTTTTT.